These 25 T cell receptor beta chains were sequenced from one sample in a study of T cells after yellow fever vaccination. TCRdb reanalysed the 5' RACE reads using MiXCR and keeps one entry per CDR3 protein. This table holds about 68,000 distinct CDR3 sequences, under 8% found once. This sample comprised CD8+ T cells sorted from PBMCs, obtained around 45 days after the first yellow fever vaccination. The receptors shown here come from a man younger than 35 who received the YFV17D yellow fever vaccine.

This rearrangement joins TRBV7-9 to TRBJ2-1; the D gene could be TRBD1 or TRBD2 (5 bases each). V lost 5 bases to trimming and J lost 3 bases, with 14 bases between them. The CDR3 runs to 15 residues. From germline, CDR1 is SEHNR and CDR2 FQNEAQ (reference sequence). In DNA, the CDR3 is TGTGCCAGCAGCCCGGGGCTCGACTGCTACAATGAGCAGTTCTTC. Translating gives CASSPGLDCYNEQFF.

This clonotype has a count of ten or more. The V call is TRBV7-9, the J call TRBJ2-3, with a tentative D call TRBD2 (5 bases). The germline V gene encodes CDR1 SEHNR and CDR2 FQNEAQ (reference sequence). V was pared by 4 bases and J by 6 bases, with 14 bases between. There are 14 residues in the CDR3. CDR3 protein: CASSSTGSMDTQYF. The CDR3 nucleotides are TGTGCCAGCAGCTCAACGGGGTCAATGGATACGCAGTATTTT. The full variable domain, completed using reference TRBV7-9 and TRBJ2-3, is DTGVSQNPRHKITKRGQNVTFRCDPISEHNRLYWYRQTLGQGPEFLTYFQNEAQLEKSRLLSDRFSAERPKGSFSTLEIQRTEQGDSAMYLCASSSTGSMDTQYFGPGTRLTVL.

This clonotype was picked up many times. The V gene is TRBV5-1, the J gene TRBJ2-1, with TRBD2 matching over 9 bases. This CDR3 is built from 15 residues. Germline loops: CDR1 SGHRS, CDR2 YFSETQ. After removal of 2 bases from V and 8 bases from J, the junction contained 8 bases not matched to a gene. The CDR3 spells CASSLGLAPFDEQFF. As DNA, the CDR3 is TGCGCCAGCAGCTTAGGACTAGCGCCTTTCGATGAGCAGTTCTTC.

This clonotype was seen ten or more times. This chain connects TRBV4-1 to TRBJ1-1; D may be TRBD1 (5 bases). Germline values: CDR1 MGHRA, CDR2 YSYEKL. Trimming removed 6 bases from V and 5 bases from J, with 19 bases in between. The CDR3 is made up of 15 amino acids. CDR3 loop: CASSLPGTGGTEAFF. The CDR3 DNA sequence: TGCGCCAGCAGTCTACCCGGGACCGGCGGAACTGAAGCTTTCTTT.

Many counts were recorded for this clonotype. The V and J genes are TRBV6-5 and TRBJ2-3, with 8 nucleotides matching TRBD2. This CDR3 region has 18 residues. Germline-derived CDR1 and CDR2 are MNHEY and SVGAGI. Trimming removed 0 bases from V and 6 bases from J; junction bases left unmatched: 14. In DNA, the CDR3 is TGTGCCAGCAGTTACTCGACCCCGGGGGGGCCCGGCCAGGATACGCAGTATTTT. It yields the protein CASSYSTPGGPGQDTQYF.

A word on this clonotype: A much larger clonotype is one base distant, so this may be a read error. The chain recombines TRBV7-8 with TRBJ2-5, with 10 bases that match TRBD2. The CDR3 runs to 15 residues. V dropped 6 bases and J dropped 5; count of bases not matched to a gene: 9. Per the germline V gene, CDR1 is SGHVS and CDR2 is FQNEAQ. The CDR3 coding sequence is TGTGCCAGCAGTTCCGGGACTAGCGCTCCGGAGACCCAGTACTTC. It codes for CASSSGTSAPETQYF. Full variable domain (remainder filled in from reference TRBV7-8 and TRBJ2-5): GAGVSQSPRYKVAKRGQDVALRCDPISGHVSLFWYQQALGQGPEFLTYFQNEAQLDKSGLPSDRFFAERPEGSVSTLKIQRTQQEDSAVYLCASSSGTSAPETQYFGPGTRLLVL.

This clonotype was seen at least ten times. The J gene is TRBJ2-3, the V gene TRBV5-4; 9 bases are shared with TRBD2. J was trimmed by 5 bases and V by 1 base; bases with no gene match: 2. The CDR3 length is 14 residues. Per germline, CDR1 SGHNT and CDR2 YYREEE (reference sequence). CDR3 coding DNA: TGTGCCAGCAGCTTGAGTAGCGGGGGAGATACGCAGTATTTT. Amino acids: CASSLSSGGDTQYF.

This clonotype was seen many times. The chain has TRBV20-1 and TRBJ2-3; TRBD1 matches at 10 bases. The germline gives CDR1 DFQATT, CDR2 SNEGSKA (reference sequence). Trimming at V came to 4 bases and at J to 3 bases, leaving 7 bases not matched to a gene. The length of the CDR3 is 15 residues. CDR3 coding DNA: TGCAGTGCTAAAGTAGGGACAGGGGAAACAGATACGCAGTATTTT. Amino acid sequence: CSAKVGTGETDTQYF.

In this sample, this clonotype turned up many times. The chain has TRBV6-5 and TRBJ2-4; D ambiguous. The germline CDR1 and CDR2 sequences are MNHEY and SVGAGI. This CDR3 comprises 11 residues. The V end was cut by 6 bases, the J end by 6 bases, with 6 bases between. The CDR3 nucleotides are TGTGCCAGCAGCCACAGAAACATTCAGTACTTC. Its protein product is CASSHRNIQYF.

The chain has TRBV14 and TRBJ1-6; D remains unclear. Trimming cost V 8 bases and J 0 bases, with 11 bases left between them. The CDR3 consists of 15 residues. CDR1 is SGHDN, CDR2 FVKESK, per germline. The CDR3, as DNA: TGTGCCAGCCGAGCGGAGAGCTCCTATAATTCACCCCTCCACTTT. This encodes CASRAESSYNSPLHF.

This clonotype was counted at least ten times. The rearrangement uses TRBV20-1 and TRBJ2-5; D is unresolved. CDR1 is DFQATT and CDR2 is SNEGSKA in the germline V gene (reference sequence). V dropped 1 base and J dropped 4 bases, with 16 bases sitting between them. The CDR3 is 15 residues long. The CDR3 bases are TGCAGTGCTAGAGCCCCGGCTAGGGATTCAGAGACCCAGTACTTC. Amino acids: CSARAPARDSETQYF.

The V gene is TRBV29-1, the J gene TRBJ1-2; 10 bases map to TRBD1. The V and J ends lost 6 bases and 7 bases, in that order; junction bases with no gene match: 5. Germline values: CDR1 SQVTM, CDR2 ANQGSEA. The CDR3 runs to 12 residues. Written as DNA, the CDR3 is TGCAGCGTCGCCGACAGGGGGCTTGGCTACACCTTC. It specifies CSVADRGLGYTF.

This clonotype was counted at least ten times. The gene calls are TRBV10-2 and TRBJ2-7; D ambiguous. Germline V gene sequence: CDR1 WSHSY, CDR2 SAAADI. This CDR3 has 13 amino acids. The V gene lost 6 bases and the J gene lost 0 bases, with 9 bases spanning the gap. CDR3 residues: CASREGFSYEQYF. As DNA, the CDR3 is TGCGCCAGCAGGGAAGGATTCTCCTACGAGCAGTACTTC.

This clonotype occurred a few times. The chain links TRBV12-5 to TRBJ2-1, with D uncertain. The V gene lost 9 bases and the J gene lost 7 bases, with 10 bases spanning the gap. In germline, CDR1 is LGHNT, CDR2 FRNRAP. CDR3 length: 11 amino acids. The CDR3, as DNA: TGTGCTAGCTCTGAGATGAATGAGCAGTTCTTC. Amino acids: CASSEMNEQFF. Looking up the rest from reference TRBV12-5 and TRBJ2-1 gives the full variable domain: DARVTQTPRHKVTEMGQEVTMRCQPILGHNTVFWYRQTMMQGLELLAYFRNRAPLDDSGMPKDRFSAEMPDATLATLKIQPSEPRDSAVYFCASSEMNEQFFGPGTRLTVL.

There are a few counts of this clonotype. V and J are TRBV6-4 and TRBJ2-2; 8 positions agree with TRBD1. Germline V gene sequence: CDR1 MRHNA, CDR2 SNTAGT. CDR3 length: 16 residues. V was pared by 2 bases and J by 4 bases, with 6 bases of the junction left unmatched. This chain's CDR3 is CASSDLGQGGTGELFF. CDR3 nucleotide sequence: TGTGCCAGCAGTGACCTAGGACAGGGTGGCACCGGGGAGCTGTTTTTT.

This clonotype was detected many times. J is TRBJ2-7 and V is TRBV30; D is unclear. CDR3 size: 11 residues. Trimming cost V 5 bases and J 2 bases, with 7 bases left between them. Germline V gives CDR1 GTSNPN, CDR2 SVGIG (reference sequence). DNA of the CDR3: TGTGCCTGGGGCGGTCCCTACGAGCAGTACTTC. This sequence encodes CAWGGPYEQYF. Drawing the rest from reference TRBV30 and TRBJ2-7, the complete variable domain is SQTIHQWPATLVQPVGSPLSLECTVEGTSNPNLYWYRQAAGRGLQLLFYSVGIGQISSEVPQNLSASRPQDRQFILSSKKLLLSDSGFYLCAWGGPYEQYFGPGTRLTVT.

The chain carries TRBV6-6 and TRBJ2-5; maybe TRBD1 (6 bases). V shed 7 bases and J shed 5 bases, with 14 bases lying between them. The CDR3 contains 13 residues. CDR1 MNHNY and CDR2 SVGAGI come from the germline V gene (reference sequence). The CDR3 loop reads CASTYRVRETQYF. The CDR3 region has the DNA TGTGCCAGCACCTACAGGGTCCGGGAGACCCAGTACTTC.

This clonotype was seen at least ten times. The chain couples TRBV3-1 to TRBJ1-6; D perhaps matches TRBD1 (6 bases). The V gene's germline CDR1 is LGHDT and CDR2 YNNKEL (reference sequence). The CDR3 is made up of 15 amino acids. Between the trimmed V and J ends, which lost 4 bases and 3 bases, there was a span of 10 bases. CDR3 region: CASSPTGFYNSPLHF. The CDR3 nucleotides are TGTGCCAGCAGCCCCACAGGGTTCTATAATTCACCCCTCCACTTT.

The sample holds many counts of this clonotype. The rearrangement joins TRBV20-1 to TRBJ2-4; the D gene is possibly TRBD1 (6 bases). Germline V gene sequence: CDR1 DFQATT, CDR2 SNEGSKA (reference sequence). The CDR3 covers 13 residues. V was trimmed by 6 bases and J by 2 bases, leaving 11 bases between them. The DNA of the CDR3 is TGCAGTGCACCGGGACATACCAAAAACATTCAGTACTTC. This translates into CSAPGHTKNIQYF.

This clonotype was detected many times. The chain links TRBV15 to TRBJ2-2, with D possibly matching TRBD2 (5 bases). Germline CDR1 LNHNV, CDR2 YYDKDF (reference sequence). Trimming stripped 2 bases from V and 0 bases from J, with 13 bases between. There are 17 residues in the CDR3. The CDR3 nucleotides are TGTGCCACCAGCAGAACCATGAGGGCAGCGAACACCGGGGAGCTGTTTTTT. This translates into CATSRTMRAANTGELFF.

CDR3 in amino acids: CASSPRGVNQPQHF. In DNA form, the CDR3 reads TGTGCCAGCAGCCCCCGAGGAGTCAATCAGCCCCAGCATTTT. The chain recombines TRBV12-3 or TRBV12-4 with TRBJ1-5; D ambiguous. V was cut by 6 bases and J by 3 bases, with 12 bases left in between. The CDR3 contains 14 residues.

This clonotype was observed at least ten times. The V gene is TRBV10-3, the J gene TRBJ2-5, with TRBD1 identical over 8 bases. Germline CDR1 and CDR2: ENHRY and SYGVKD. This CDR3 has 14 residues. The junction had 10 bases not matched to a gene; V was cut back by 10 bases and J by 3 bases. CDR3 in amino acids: CATRSGTGEETQYF. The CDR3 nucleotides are TGTGCCACCAGATCGGGGACAGGAGAAGAGACCCAGTACTTC.

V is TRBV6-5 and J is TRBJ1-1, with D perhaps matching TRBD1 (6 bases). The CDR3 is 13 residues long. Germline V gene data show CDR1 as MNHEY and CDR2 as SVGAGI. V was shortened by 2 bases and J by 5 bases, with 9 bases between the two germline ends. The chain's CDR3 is CASSYKGGTEAFF. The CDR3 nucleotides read TGTGCCAGCAGTTACAAGGGGGGTACTGAAGCTTTCTTT.

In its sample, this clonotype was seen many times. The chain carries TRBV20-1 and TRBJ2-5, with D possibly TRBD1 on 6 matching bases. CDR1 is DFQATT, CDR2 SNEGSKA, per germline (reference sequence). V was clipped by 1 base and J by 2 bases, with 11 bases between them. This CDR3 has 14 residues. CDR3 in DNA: TGCAGTGCTAGAGGGACAGCAAAACAAGAGACCCAGTACTTC. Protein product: CSARGTAKQETQYF.

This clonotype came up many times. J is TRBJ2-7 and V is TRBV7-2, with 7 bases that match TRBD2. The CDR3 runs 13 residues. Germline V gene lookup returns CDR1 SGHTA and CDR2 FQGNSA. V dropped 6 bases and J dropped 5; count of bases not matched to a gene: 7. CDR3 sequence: CASSYGGSHEQYV. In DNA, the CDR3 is TGTGCCAGCAGTTACGGGGGGAGCCACGAGCAGTACGTC.